In this sample, the clone carrying this T cell receptor (beta chain) turned up many times. What it recognizes is unknown. TCRdb called the RACE reads again in MiXCR, with one record for every CDR3 protein. Here the sample spans almost 40,000 distinct CDR3 sequences, 9.5% being singletons. As to time point: patch test 3, about 24 weeks after DPC sensitization. Treatment specified: therapeutic diphenylcyclopropenone sensitization with weekly scalp DPC. Total RNA came from unfractionated whole blood. The sample is drawn from a study of human T cells and chemical hapten exposure. Looking at the study overall: Weekly diphenylcyclopropenone doses were given to patients' scalps across the roughly 25-week study. Epicutaneous patch tests delivered 0.01% DPC to the upper back, with evaluation at 6 days.

The CDR3 covers 13 residues. Per germline, CDR1 SQVTM and CDR2 ANQGSEA. With V trimmed by 5 bases and J by 5 bases, 5 bases remained unmatched. Study-level results: Donors in the study had alopecia, meaning their immune response may differ from healthy people's. Clustering by CDR3 similarity yielded significantly more large clusters from expanded TCRs than controls.

This chain joins TRBV29-1 and TRBJ1-5; 8 nucleotides align to TRBD1. This sequence originates from a man aged 50 or older with alopecia areata. Some clones in this sample may be carry-over from other donors' samples. The sample consisted of whole blood, taken in connection with sensitization to the hapten diphenylcyclopropenone (DPC). CDR3 bases: TGCAGCGTTCAGGACAGGGAGGATCAGCCCCAGCATTTT. Protein: CSVQDREDQPQHF.